This T cell receptor beta chain emerged from a study of T cells in localized non-small cell lung cancer. This CDR3 comprises 13 residues. Trimming removed 0 bases at V and 9 bases at J, with 9 bases between. Germline V gene lookup returns CDR1 MNHGY and CDR2 SAAAGT. This clone came up a few times. TCRdb's table, derived via immunoSEQ multiplex PCR, lists solely in-frame clones and lacks some. The sample contains approximately 2,000 clones, roughly 22% of which appear only once. This sample comprised lung tumor tissue, obtained before any cancer treatment. This clonotype was sampled from a male donor older than 55 with stage II lung adenocarcinoma. The chain joins TRBV6-8 to TRBJ2-1; D gene uncertain. The CDR3 DNA reads TGTGCCAGCAGTTACTCGAATCCGCCTGAGCAGTTCTTC. This sequence encodes CASSYSNPPEQFF.